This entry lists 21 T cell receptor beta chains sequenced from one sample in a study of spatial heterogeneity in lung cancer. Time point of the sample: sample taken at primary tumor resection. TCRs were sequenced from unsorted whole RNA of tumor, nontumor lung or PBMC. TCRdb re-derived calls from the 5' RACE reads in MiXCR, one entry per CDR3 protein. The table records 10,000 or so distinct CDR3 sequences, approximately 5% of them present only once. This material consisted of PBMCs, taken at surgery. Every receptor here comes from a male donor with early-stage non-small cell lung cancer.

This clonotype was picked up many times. The CDR3 loop is CASSLGGHGNQPQHF. The DNA for the CDR3 is TGTGCCAGCAGCCTCGGCGGGCACGGCAATCAGCCCCAGCATTTT. V is TRBV7-9 and J is TRBJ1-5; D not resolved. CDR3 length: 15 residues. Trimming cost V 5 bases and J 2 bases, with 13 bases left between them. Germline CDR1 is SEHNR and CDR2 is FQNEAQ (reference sequence).

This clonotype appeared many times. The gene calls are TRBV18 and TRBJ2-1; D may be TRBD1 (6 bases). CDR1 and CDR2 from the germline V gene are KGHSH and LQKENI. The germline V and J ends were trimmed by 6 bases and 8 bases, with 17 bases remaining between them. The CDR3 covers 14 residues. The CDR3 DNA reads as TGTGCCAGCTCTCGCCGGGACAACACACATGAGCAGTTCTTC. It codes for CASSRRDNTHEQFF.

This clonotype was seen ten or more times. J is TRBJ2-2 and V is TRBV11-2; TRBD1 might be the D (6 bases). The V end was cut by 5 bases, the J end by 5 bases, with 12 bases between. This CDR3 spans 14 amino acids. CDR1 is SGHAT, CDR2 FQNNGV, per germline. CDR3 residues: CASSLTGRTGELFF. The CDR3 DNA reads TGTGCCAGCAGCCTTACAGGGCGTACCGGGGAGCTGTTTTTT.

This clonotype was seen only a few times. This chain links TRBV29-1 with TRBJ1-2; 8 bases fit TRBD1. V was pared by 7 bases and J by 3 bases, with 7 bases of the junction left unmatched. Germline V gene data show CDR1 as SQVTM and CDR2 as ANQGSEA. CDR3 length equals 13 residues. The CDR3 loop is CSALGQEDYGYTF. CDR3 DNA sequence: TGCAGCGCCTTGGGACAGGAGGACTATGGCTACACCTTC. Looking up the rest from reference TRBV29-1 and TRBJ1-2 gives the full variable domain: SAVISQKPSRDICQRGTSLTIQCQVDSQVTMMFWYRQQPGQSLTLIATANQGSEATYESGFVIDKFPISRPNLTFSTLTVSNMSPEDSSIYLCSALGQEDYGYTFGSGTRLTVV.

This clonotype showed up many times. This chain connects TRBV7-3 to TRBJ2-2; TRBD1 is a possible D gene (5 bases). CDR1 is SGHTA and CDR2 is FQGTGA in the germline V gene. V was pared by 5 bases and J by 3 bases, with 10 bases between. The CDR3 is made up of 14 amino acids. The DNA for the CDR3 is TGTGCCAGCAGCCCCCTAGGGGACACCGGGGAGCTGTTTTTT. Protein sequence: CASSPLGDTGELFF.

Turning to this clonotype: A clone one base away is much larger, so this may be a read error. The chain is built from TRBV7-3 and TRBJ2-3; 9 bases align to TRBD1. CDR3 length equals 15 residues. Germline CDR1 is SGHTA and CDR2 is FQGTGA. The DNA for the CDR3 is TGTGCCAACAGCCAAGAGGGACAGGGAACAGATACGCAGTATTTT. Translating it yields CANSQEGQGTDTQYF.

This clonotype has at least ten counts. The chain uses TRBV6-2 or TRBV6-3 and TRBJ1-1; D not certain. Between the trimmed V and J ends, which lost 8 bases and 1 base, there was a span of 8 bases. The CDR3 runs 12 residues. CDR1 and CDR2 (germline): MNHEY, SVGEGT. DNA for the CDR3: TGTGCCAGCTCTGGGAGGAACACTGAAGCTTTCTTT. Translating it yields CASSGRNTEAFF.

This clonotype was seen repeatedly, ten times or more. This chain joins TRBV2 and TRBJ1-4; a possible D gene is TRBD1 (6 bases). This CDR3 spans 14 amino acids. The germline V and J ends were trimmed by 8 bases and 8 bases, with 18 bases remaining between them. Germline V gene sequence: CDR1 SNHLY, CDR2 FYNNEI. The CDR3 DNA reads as TGTGCCAGCGAGGTCGGCAGGGGTCGAGAAAAACTGTTTTTT. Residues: CASEVGRGREKLFF.

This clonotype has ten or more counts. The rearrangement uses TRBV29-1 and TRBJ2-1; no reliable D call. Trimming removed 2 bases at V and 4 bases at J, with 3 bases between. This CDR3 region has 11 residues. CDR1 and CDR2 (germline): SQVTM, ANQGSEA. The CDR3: CSVERYNEQFF. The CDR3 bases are TGCAGCGTTGAAAGGTACAATGAGCAGTTCTTC.

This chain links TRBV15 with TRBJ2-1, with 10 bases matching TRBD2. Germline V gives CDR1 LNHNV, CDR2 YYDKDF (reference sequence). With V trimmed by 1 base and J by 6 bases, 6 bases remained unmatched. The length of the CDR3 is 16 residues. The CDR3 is CATSRGGSGRFNEQFF. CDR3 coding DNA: TGTGCCACCAGCAGAGGGGGTAGCGGGAGGTTCAATGAGCAGTTCTTC.

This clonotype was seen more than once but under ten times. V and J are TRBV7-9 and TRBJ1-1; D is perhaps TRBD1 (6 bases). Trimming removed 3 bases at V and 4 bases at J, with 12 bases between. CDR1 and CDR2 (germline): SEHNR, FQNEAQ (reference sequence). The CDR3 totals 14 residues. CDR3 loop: CASSLTQGSTEAFF. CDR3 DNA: TGTGCCAGCAGCTTGACCCAGGGGTCCACTGAAGCTTTCTTT.

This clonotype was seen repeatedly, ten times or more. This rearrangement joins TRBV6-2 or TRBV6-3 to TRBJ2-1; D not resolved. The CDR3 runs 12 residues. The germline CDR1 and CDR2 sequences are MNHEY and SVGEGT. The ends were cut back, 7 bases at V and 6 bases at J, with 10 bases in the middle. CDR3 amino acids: CASTQTSNEQFF. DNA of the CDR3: TGTGCCAGCACCCAGACCAGCAATGAGCAGTTCTTC.

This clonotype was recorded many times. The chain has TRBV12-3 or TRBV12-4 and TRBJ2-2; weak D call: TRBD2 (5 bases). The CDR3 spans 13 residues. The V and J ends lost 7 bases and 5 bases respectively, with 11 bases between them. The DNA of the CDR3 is TGTGCCAGCACCCCCCCGGGGACCGGGGAGCTGTTTTTT. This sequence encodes CASTPPGTGELFF.

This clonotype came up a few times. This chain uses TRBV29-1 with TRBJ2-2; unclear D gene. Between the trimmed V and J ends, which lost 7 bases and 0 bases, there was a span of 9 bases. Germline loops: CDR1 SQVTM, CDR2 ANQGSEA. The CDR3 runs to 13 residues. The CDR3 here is CSAAEANTGELFF. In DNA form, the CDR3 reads TGCAGCGCTGCCGAAGCGAACACCGGGGAGCTGTTTTTT.

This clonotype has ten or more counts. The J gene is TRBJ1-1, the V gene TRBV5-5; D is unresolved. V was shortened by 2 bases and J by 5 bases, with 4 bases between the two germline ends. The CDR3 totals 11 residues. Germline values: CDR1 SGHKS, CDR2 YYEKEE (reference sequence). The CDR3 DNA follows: TGTGCCAGCAGCTTCCTTACTGAAGCTTTCTTT. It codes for CASSFLTEAFF.

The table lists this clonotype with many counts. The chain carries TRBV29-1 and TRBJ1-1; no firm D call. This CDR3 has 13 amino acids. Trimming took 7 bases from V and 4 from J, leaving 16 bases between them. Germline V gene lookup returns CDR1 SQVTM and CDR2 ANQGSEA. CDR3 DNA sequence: TGCAGCGCCAGTGGACTGCGCGGCACTGAAGCTTTCTTT. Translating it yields CSASGLRGTEAFF.

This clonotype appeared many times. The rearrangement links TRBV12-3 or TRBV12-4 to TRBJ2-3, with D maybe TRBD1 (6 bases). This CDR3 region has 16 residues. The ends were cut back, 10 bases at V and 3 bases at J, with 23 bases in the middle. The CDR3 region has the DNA TGTGCCACGACAATAACTGGGGGCTGGGGGACAGATACGCAGTATTTT. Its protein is CATTITGGWGTDTQYF.

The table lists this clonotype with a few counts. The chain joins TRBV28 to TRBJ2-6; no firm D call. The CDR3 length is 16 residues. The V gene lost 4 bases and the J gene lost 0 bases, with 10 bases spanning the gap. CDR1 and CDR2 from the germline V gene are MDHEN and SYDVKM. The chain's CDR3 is CASSSPGYSGANVLTF. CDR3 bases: TGTGCCAGCAGTTCCCCCGGTTACTCTGGGGCCAACGTCCTGACTTTC.

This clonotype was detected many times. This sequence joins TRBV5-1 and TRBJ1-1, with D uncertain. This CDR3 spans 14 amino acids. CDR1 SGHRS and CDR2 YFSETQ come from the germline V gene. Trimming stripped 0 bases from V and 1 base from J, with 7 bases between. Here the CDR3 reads CASSLGAPNTEAFF. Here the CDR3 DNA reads TGCGCCAGCAGCTTGGGGGCCCCGAACACTGAAGCTTTCTTT.

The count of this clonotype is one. The CDR3 here is CASGGQGDTQYF. The CDR3 nucleotides read TGTGCCAGCGGTGGCCAGGGGGATACGCAGTATTTT. The genes are TRBV5-6 and TRBJ2-3; D might be TRBD1 (6 bases). The CDR3 sequence is 12 residues long. Germline CDR1 and CDR2: SGHDT and YYEEEE. Trimming removed 7 bases from V and 6 bases from J, with 12 bases in between.

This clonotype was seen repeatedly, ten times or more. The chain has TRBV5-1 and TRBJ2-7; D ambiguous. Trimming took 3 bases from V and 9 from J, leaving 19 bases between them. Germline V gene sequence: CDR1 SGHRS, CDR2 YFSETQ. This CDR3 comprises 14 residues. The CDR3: CASSSDPGVGGQYF. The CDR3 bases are TGCGCCAGCAGCTCGGACCCGGGTGTAGGCGGGCAGTACTTC.